The clone carrying this TCR beta chain was observed a handful of times. Its matching antigen is unknown. This sample was taken from a study of cytomegalovirus exposure and HLA in healthy donors. In the study overall: Of roughly 400 genotyped donors, approximately 80% clustered with self-reported Caucasian donors.

PCR primers comprised 60 Vbeta and 13 Jbeta primers. Profiled with immunoSEQ multiplex PCR; TCRdb holds only in-frame clones, not every one. The profile shows some 130,000 clones, over 70% of them singletons. Healthy bone marrow donors made up the cohort. Germline CDR1 reads SGHDT; CDR2 reads YYEEEE. The CDR3 totals 15 residues. V was clipped by 3 bases and J by 0 bases, with 10 bases between them. Findings of the study overall: Upon later analysis, TCR association rates were observed to vary by HLA locus, being highest for DRB1 and lowest for HLA-C.

Sequencing was carried out using PBMCs. This chain links TRBV5-6 with TRBJ1-5, with D hard to call. The clonotype was recovered from a man aged 25 to 40 in good health and CMV-seronegative. The CDR3, as DNA: TGTGCCAGCAGCTCCTTCCGGGATAGCAATCAGCCCCAGCATTTT. Translating it yields CASSSFRDSNQPQHF. The full variable domain, in which reference TRBV5-6 and TRBJ1-5 provide the parts outside the CDR3, is DAGVTQSPTHLIKTRGQQVTLRCSPKSGHDTVSWYQQALGQGPQFIFQYYEEEERQRGNFPDRFSGHQFPNYSSELNVNALLLGDSALYLCASSSFRDSNQPQHFGDGTRLSIL.